This T cell receptor beta chain is drawn from a study of early T cells in non-severe SARS-CoV-2 infection. Study-level background: Bulk RNA from unsorted whole blood was sequenced; chains were unpaired.

One entry per CDR3 protein, called by TCRdb with MiXCR from the 5' RACE reads. Altogether tens of thousands of distinct CDR3 sequences are present, less than 6.5% being singletons, with the ten largest covering 2.6%. This clonotype has more than one count but fewer than ten. Germline loops: CDR1 SGHVS, CDR2 FQNEAQ. The CDR3 is made up of 16 amino acids. Trimming cost V 5 bases and J 2 bases, with 19 bases left between them. The J gene is TRBJ2-7, the V gene TRBV7-8, with TRBD2 as a possible D gene (5 bases). The receptor was isolated from an adult who was a healthcare worker with PCR-confirmed SARS-CoV-2 infection or an uninfected control (not recorded which). Specimen: whole blood. The CDR3 nucleotides are TGTGCCAGCAGCCTGAGGGAAGCTAAGGGTCCCTACGAGCAGTACTTC. Translation gives CASSLREAKGPYEQYF.